The rows below give T cell receptor beta chains drawn from one sample of a study of post-analysis software for immune sequencing data. From the PCR reads, TCRdb called clonotypes with MiXCR, one entry per CDR3 protein. Of hundreds of thousands of distinct CDR3 sequences listed, around 64% were seen once; the top ten hold approximately 11%. Sequenced input: blood. Source of these receptors: a girl aged 2-10 years with multiple sclerosis. Both conserved end residues are part of each CDR3. The D gene is left open where the match is weak. The listing skips clone size in some rows; elsewhere it reads once, few, many or a size class.

J gene,D gene,clone size,V gene,CDR3 DNA,CDR3 protein
TRBJ2-1,.,.,TRBV20-1,TGCAGTGCTAGCCCCTTGGACTCCCCCAGCTCCTACAATGAGCAGTTCTTC,CSASPLDSPSSYNEQFF
TRBJ2-1,TRBD2,.,TRBV5-1,TGCGCCAGCAGCCGAGCGGGAGGGCCCTACAATGAGCAGTTCTTC,CASSRAGGPYNEQFF
TRBJ2-1,.,few,TRBV30,TGTGCCTGGGCGACTAGTTCTAATGAGCAGTTCTTC,CAWATSSNEQFF
TRBJ2-1,TRBD1,few,TRBV20-1,TGCGGTGCTAGGGGAACAGGGGGCTACAATGAGCAGTTCTTC,CGARGTGGYNEQFF
TRBJ2-5,TRBD1,few,TRBV20-1,TGCAGTGCTTCTAACAGGGGTCAAGAGACCCAGTACTTC,CSASNRGQETQYF
TRBJ1-2,TRBD1,.,TRBV29-1,TGCAGCGTGGCCTCTTCAGCGACAGGGGGCTATGGCTACACCTTC,CSVASSATGGYGYTF
TRBJ1-2,.,few,TRBV20-1,TGCAGTGCGGAAGGGGCCTATGGCTACACCTTC,CSAEGAYGYTF
TRBJ2-1,.,few,TRBV2,TGTGCCAGCTACCAGGACAGCTACAATGAGCAGTTCTTC,CASYQDSYNEQFF
TRBJ1-2,.,.,TRBV4-1,TGCGCCAGCAGCCAAGATCTATACACCGGGGCAGTAGAGGGCTGCACCTTC,CASSQDLYTGAVEGCTF
TRBJ1-2,TRBD1,.,TRBV15,TGTGCCACCAGCGCTCAGGGGGCCCCTAACTATGGCTACACCTTC,CATSAQGAPNYGYTF
TRBJ2-7,TRBD1,.,TRBV5-1,TGCGCCAGCAGTCAGGGGGATTTCTACGAGCAGTACTTC,CASSQGDFYEQYF
TRBJ2-6,.,.,TRBV5-5,TGTGCCAGCAGCTTGGAGGGGTACTCTGGGGCCAACGTCCTGACTTTC,CASSLEGYSGANVLTF
TRBJ2-3,TRBD2,.,TRBV7-2,TGTGCCAGCAGCTTTGGACTAGCGGGGGGGCCGAGATACGATACGCAGTATTTT,CASSFGLAGGPRYDTQYF
TRBJ2-3,.,.,TRBV7-9,TGTGCCAGCAGCTTTCGGACAGAAGATACGCAGTATTTT,CASSFRTEDTQYF
TRBJ2-2,.,.,TRBV10-3,TGTGCCATCAGTTCAGATCCGAACACCGGGGAGCTGTTTTTT,CAISSDPNTGELFF
TRBJ2-1,.,few,TRBV6-4,TGTGCCAGCCTTATCTCCTACAATGAGCAGTTCTTC,CASLISYNEQFF
TRBJ2-3,TRBD2,.,TRBV2,TGTGCCAGCGGTGGCGGTAGCGGGAGGACAGATACGCAGTATTTT,CASGGGSGRTDTQYF
TRBJ1-4,.,.,TRBV18,TGTGCCAGCTCACCGGGGCAACCCCTTGAAAAACTGTTTTTT,CASSPGQPLEKLFF
TRBJ2-7,.,.,TRBV21-1,TGTGCCATCTCGACAGGGCGGGTCGAGCAGTACTTC,CAISTGRVEQYF
TRBJ2-3,TRBD2,.,TRBV2,TGTGCCAGCAGTGGGGGGGTTGCTAGCGGGAGCGCAGATACGCAGTATTTT,CASSGGVASGSADTQYF
TRBJ2-7,.,.,TRBV29-1,TGCAGCGTCCTACAGGAGACTACCTACGAGCAGTACTTC,CSVLQETTYEQYF
TRBJ2-7,.,.,TRBV5-1,TGCGCCAGCAGCTTGGGGGGTCAGGTGGGAGTGGACGAGCAGTACTTC,CASSLGGQVGVDEQYF
TRBJ1-4,TRBD1,.,TRBV29-1,TGCAGCGTAAGGGACAGGGGACGTGAAAAACTGTTTTTT,CSVRDRGREKLFF
TRBJ2-3,.,.,TRBV28,TGTGCCAGCAGTCCTCTACTTACCACAGATACGCAGTATTTT,CASSPLLTTDTQYF
TRBJ2-1,.,.,TRBV2,TGTGCCAGCAACGGTGGCGGGGAGAACAATGAGCAGTTCTTC,CASNGGGENNEQFF
TRBJ1-2,.,few,TRBV20-1,TGCAGTGCTAGAGATCCGACAGAAAATGGCTACACCTTC,CSARDPTENGYTF
TRBJ2-1,.,few,TRBV29-1,TGCAGCGACTATCCCGGGACTCCCCCCTACAATGAGCAGTTCTTC,CSDYPGTPPYNEQFF
TRBJ2-3,TRBD1,.,TRBV18,TGTGCCAGCGACAGGGGATTTGGGACAGATACGCAGTATTTT,CASDRGFGTDTQYF
TRBJ1-1,.,.,TRBV6-6,TGTGCCAGCAGTTCCCACTCGGGGATGGGCACTGAAGCTTTCTTT,CASSSHSGMGTEAFF
TRBJ2-7,.,.,TRBV12-3/TRBV12-4,TGTGCCAGCAGTTTTGTGCCTTACGAGCAGTACTTC,CASSFVPYEQYF
TRBJ2-5,TRBD2,.,TRBV6-1,TGTGCCAGCAGTGAAGTCCTAGCGGGAATTAGGGAGACCCAGTACTTC,CASSEVLAGIRETQYF
TRBJ2-1,.,.,TRBV12-3/TRBV12-4,TGTGCCAGCAGTTTCTGGGGGAGCTCCTACAATGAGCAGTTCTTC,CASSFWGSSYNEQFF
TRBJ2-1,.,.,TRBV2,TGTGCCAGCAGTTTAACTAGTGAGCAGTTCTTC,CASSLTSEQFF
TRBJ2-4,TRBD2,.,TRBV7-2,TGTGCCAGCAGCGCGTTCGGGGGGGCCAAAAACATTCAGTACTTC,CASSAFGGAKNIQYF
TRBJ2-3,TRBD1,.,TRBV20-1,TGCAGTGTCCCCCCGGGACAGGCGTCCACAGATACGCAGTATTTT,CSVPPGQASTDTQYF
TRBJ2-3,TRBD1,.,TRBV12-3/TRBV12-4,TGTGCCAGTAGTTTGGACAGGGGACAAGCAGATACGCAGTATTTT,CASSLDRGQADTQYF
TRBJ2-7,.,.,TRBV11-3,TGTGCCAGCCGACTTTACGAGCGGTACTTC,CASRLYERYF
TRBJ1-1,.,.,TRBV27,TGTGCCAGCAGCCTCGGACGGGGAGCGGGGACTGAAGCTTTCTTT,CASSLGRGAGTEAFF
TRBJ2-1,.,few,TRBV5-5,TGTGCCAGCAGCTGGGGGACTGCTCGGGATAAGCAGTTCTTC,CASSWGTARDKQFF
TRBJ2-7,TRBD1,few,TRBV10-2,TGCGCCGGGCCTGACAGGGAGATTGACGAGCAGTACTTC,CAGPDREIDEQYF
TRBJ2-5,TRBD2,few,TRBV7-7,TGTGCCAGCAGCTTAGGACTAGCCGAAAATCAAGAGACCCAGTACTTC,CASSLGLAENQETQYF
TRBJ1-2,.,.,TRBV28,TGTGCCAGCAGTTTAGCGTGGGGCTACACCTTC,CASSLAWGYTF